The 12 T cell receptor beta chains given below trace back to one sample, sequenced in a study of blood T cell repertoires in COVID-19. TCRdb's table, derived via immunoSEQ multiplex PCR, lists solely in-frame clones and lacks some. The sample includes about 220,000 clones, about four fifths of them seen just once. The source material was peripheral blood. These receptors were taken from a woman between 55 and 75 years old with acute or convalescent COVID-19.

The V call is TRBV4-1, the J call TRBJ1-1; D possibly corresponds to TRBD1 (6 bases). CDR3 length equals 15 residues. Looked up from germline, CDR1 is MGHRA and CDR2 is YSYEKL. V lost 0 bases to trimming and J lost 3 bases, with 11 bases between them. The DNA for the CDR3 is TGCGCCAGCAGCCAAGATTTTTCAGGGGACACTGAAGCTTTCTTT. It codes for CASSQDFSGDTEAFF.

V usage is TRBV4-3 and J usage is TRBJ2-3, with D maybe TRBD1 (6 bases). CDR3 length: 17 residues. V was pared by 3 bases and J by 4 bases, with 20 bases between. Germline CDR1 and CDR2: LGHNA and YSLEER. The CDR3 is CASSHFAGYSGADTQYF. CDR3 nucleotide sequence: TGCGCCAGCAGCCATTTCGCGGGCTACTCAGGGGCAGATACGCAGTATTTT.

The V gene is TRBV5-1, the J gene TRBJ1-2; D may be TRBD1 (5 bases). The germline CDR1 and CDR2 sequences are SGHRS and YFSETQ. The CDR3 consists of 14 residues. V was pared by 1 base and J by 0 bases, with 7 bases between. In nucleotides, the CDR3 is TGCGCCAGCAGCTTGACAGGCTCTAACTATGGCTACACCTTC. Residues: CASSLTGSNYGYTF.

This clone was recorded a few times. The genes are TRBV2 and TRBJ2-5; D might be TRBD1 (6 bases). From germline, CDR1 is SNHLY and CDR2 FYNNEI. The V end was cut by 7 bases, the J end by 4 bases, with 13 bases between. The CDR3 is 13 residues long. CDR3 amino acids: CASTTGFPETQYF. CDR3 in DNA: TGTGCCAGCACCACAGGGTTCCCAGAGACCCAGTACTTC.

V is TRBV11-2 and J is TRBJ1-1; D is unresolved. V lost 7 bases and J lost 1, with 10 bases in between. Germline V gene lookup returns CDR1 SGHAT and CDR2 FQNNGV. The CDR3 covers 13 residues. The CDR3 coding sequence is TGTGCCAGCACCCCAAAGCGGAACACTGAAGCTTTCTTT. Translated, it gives CASTPKRNTEAFF.

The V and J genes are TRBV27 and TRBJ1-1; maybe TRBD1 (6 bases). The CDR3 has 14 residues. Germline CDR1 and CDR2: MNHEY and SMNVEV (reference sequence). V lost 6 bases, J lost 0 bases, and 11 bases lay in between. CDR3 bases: TGTGCCAGCAGCCGCGGACAGATGAACACTGAAGCTTTCTTT. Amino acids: CASSRGQMNTEAFF.

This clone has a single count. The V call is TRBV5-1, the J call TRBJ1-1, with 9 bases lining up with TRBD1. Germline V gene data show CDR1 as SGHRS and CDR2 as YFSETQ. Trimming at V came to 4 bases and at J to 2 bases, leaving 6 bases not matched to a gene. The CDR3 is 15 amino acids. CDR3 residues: CASSGGTGTNTEAFF. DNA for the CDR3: TGCGCCAGCAGCGGAGGGACAGGGACAAACACTGAAGCTTTCTTT.

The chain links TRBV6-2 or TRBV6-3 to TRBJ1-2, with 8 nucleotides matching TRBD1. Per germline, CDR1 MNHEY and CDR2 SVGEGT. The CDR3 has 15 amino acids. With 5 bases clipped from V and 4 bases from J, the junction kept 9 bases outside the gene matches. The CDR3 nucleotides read TGTGCCAGCAGTCCCCCAGGGACAGGATTCTATGGCTACACCTTC. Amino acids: CASSPPGTGFYGYTF.

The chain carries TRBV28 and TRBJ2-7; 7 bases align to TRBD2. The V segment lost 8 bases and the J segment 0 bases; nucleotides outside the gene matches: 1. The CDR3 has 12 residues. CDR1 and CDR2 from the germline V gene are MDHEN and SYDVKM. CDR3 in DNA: TGTGCCAGCCGGGACTACTCCTACGAGCAGTACTTC. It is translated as CASRDYSYEQYF. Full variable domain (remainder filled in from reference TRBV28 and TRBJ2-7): DVKVTQSSRYLVKRTGEKVFLECVQDMDHENMFWYRQDPGLGLRLIYFSYDVKMKEKGDIPEGYSVSREKKERFSLILESASTNQTSMYLCASRDYSYEQYFGPGTRLTVT.

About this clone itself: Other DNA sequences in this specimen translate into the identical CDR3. The chain's CDR3 is CASSSGQGNYGYTF. The CDR3 nucleotides are TGTGCCAGCAGTTCCGGTCAGGGAAACTATGGCTACACCTTC. This chain uses TRBV11-1 with TRBJ1-2; D is possibly TRBD1 (5 bases). Germline V gene lookup returns CDR1 SGHAT and CDR2 FQDESV (reference sequence). The V end lost 6 bases, the J end lost 2 bases, and 13 bases lay between the germline ends. The CDR3 consists of 14 residues.

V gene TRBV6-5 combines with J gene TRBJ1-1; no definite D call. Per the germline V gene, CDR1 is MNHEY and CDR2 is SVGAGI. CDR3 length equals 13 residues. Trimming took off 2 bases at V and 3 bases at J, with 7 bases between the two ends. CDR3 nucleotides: TGTGCCAGCAGTTACGGAGGGTACACTGAAGCTTTCTTT. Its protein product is CASSYGGYTEAFF.

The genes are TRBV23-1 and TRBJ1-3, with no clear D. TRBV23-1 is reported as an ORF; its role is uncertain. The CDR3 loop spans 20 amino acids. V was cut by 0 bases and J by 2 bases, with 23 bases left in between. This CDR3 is CASSQSGGRAGGGPGNTIYF. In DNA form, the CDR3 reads TGCGCCAGCAGTCAATCGGGAGGGCGGGCAGGCGGCGGTCCTGGAAACACCATATATTTT.